This T cell receptor (beta chain) comes out of a study of human CD4 T cells and Enterobacteriaceae. Sequencing used immunoSEQ multiplex PCR; TCRdb keeps in-frame clones, though not all of them. The table records some 30,000 clones, 70% to 85% of them present only once. Germline V gives CDR1 SGHDN, CDR2 FVKESK. The CDR3 consists of 15 residues. Trimming pared 4 bases from V and 4 bases from J, leaving 14 bases between. The memory gate held CD4+ cells that were not CD45RA+CCR7+CD95- naive cells, over 95% pure. This chain joins TRBV14 and TRBJ1-3; the D is unclear. This receptor was obtained from a human donor in good health. Sequenced sample: memory CD4+ T cells from blood. CDR3 sequence: CASSRFQGGGNTIYF. In DNA, the CDR3 is TGTGCCAGCAGCCGATTTCAAGGCGGCGGAAACACCATATATTTT.